A single sample gave rise to the 21 T cell receptor beta chains below, sequenced in a study of cytomegalovirus exposure and HLA in healthy donors. The PCR made use of 60 Vbeta and 13 Jbeta primers. Measured with immunoSEQ multiplex PCR; TCRdb has only the in-frame clones, and not every one. Of some 60,000 clones in the sample, approximately 83% were seen once. Sequences were obtained from PBMCs. All receptors come from a human donor in good health.

The rearrangement uses TRBV2 and TRBJ2-1; the match to TRBD2 covers 12 bases. V shed 6 bases, J shed 8 bases, and the junction held 2 bases outside the gene matches. CDR3 length equals 13 residues. CDR1 and CDR2 (germline): SNHLY, FYNNEI. This CDR3 reads CASRTSGSHEQFF. DNA of the CDR3: TGTGCCAGCAGGACTAGCGGGAGCCATGAGCAGTTCTTC.

This CDR3 reads CASSQVLASAGVHEQYF. The CDR3 DNA reads as TGTGCCAGCAGCCAAGTCCTTGCGTCGGCGGGAGTCCACGAGCAGTACTTC. J is TRBJ2-7 and V is TRBV4-2; 7 bases line up with TRBD2. In germline, CDR1 is LGHNA, CDR2 YNFKEQ. There are 17 residues in the CDR3. The J segment lost 5 bases and the V segment lost 1 base, leaving 14 bases of the junction unmatched.

The chain recombines TRBV11-1 with TRBJ1-2, with a weak D call TRBD1 (6 bases). The V end lost 3 bases, the J end lost 7 bases, and 12 bases lay between the germline ends. The V gene's germline CDR1 is SGHAT and CDR2 FQDESV (reference sequence). CDR3 length equals 13 residues. The CDR3 nucleotides read TGTGCCAGCAGCTTCTCAGGGGCGCCTGGCTACACCTTC. Protein product: CASSFSGAPGYTF.

Of note for this clone: One end of the junction is discordant with germline, which a read error may explain. The chain employs TRBV7-9 and TRBJ1-5; a possible D gene is TRBD1 (6 bases). This CDR3 has 13 residues. CDR1 is SEHNR, CDR2 FQNEAQ, per germline (reference sequence). Here the CDR3 DNA reads TGTTCCAGCAGCCTAGAGTTGGGGGCGCCCCAGCATTTT. It is translated as CSSSLELGAPQHF. Based on the CDR3 plus reference TRBV7-9 and TRBJ1-5, the full variable domain is DTGVSQNPRHKITKRGQNVTFRCDPISEHNRLYWYRQTLGQGPEFLTYFQNEAQLEKSRLLSDRFSAERPKGSFSTLEIQRTEQGDSAMYLCSSSLELGAPQHFGDGTRLSIL.

This clone was found once. This chain links TRBV5-1 with TRBJ1-1, with TRBD1 identical over 8 bases. Germline assignment: CDR1 SGHRS and CDR2 YFSETQ. This CDR3 contains 15 residues. Germline trimming cut 2 bases from V and 6 bases from J; bases unmatched to any gene: 9. CDR3 residues: CASSFLTNRGAEAFF. The CDR3 nucleotides are TGCGCCAGCAGCTTCCTTACTAACAGGGGGGCTGAAGCTTTCTTT.

This chain connects TRBV6-5 to TRBJ1-2, with 7 bases identical to TRBD1. There are 14 residues in the CDR3. Unmatched junction bases numbered 4, after V lost 5 bases and J lost 1 base. Per germline, CDR1 MNHEY and CDR2 SVGAGI. CDR3 DNA: TGTGCCAGCAGTCAACCAGGGGGTAACTATGGCTACACCTTC. This sequence encodes CASSQPGGNYGYTF.

For the CDR3, the DNA is TGTGCCAGCAGCTCGGTCCCCCAAGAGACCCAGTACTTC. Translation: CASSSVPQETQYF. The rearrangement joins TRBV5-4 to TRBJ2-5; D is unclear. The CDR3 is 13 amino acids. Germline lookup yields CDR1 SGHNT and CDR2 YYREEE (reference sequence). V lost 3 bases to trimming and J lost 1 base, with 7 bases between them.

V gene TRBV5-6 combines with J gene TRBJ2-2, with 7 bases lining up with TRBD1. The germline V gene has CDR1 SGHDT and CDR2 YYEEEE. V dropped 2 bases and J dropped 6; count of bases not matched to a gene: 10. CDR3 length equals 16 residues. The DNA of the CDR3 is TGTGCCAGCAGCTTTTCGGGCAGGGGGTTATCCGGGGAGCTGTTTTTT. Protein sequence: CASSFSGRGLSGELFF.

The gene calls are TRBV7-9 and TRBJ2-1; 11 nucleotides agree with TRBD2. Germline trimming cut 5 bases from V and 7 bases from J; bases unmatched to any gene: 10. The CDR3 runs 16 residues. CDR1 SEHNR and CDR2 FQNEAQ come from the germline V gene (reference sequence). For the CDR3, the DNA is TGTGCCAGCAGCCGTAGAGGGACTAGCGGACCGAATGAGCAGTTCTTC. This codes for CASSRRGTSGPNEQFF.

The V and J genes are TRBV9 and TRBJ1-2; 8 positions agree with TRBD1. Germline CDR1 SGDLS, CDR2 YYNGEE. Trimming took 3 bases from V and 7 from J; bases not matched to a gene: 2. The CDR3 is 12 residues long. CDR3 region: CASSATGGGYTF. As DNA, the CDR3 is TGTGCCAGCAGCGCCACAGGGGGTGGCTACACCTTC.

Here the CDR3 DNA reads TGTGCCAGGGGACTAGCGGGAGAAAAGACCCAGTACTTC. Its translation is CARGLAGEKTQYF. The chain has TRBV30 and TRBJ2-5, with 14 nucleotides matching TRBD2. This CDR3 is 13 amino acids long. Unmatched junction bases numbered 5, after V lost 8 bases and J lost 6 bases. Germline CDR1 is GTSNPN and CDR2 is SVGIG (reference sequence).

The chain joins TRBV11-3 to TRBJ2-5; D is perhaps TRBD1 (7 bases). The germline CDR1 and CDR2 sequences are SGHNT and YENEEA. V gave up 1 base and J gave up 1 base, with 10 bases separating them. The CDR3 has 15 amino acids. The CDR3 DNA follows: TGTGCCAGCAGCTTAGGGGGGGACAGCCAAGAGACCCAGTACTTC. Its protein product is CASSLGGDSQETQYF.

J is TRBJ2-5 and V is TRBV7-2; 7 bases map to TRBD1. The CDR3 is 15 residues long. Germline lookup yields CDR1 SGHTA and CDR2 FQGNSA. V was pared by 3 bases and J by 1 base, with 5 bases of the junction left unmatched. This CDR3 is CASSLTGSVQETQYF. In nucleotides, the CDR3 is TGTGCCAGCAGCTTGACAGGGTCGGTCCAAGAGACCCAGTACTTC.

This chain uses TRBV30 with TRBJ2-7; D uncertain. The CDR3 loop spans 11 amino acids. Germline CDR1 is GTSNPN and CDR2 is SVGIG (reference sequence). Trimming removed 4 bases from V and 3 bases from J, with 7 bases in between. CDR3 residues: CAWKLYYEQYF. The DNA of the CDR3 is TGTGCCTGGAAGCTTTACTACGAGCAGTACTTC.

This chain uses TRBV7-2 with TRBJ1-1; 10 bases are shared with TRBD1. The germline CDR1 and CDR2 sequences are SGHTA and FQGNSA. V lost 1 base and J lost 4; bases outside the gene matches: 0. The CDR3 length is 14 residues. The CDR3: CASSLGQGATEAFF. The DNA of the CDR3 is TGTGCCAGCAGCTTAGGACAGGGGGCCACTGAAGCTTTCTTT.

The chain combines TRBV9 with TRBJ1-1, with TRBD1 matching 8 bases. V dropped 1 base and J dropped 8; count of bases not matched to a gene: 1. This CDR3 region has 12 residues. The germline CDR1 and CDR2 sequences are SGDLS and YYNGEE. The CDR3 spells CASSVQGAEAFF. The CDR3 nucleotides read TGTGCCAGCAGCGTACAGGGGGCAGAAGCTTTCTTT.

The chain couples TRBV19 to TRBJ2-3; D possibly corresponds to TRBD2 (6 bases). Between the trimmed V and J ends, which lost 6 bases and 1 base, there was a span of 17 bases. This CDR3 spans 16 amino acids. Germline CDR1 LNHDA, CDR2 SQIVND (reference sequence). The CDR3 loop is CASSHRTTPGTDTQYF. DNA for the CDR3: TGTGCCAGTAGCCATCGGACTACGCCCGGCACAGATACGCAGTATTTT. The full variable domain, completed using reference TRBV19 and TRBJ2-3, is DGGITQSPKYLFRKEGQNVTLSCEQNLNHDAMYWYRQDPGQGLRLIYYSQIVNDFQKGDIAEGYSVSREKKESFPLTVTSAQKNPTAFYLCASSHRTTPGTDTQYFGPGTRLTVL.

V usage is TRBV5-4 and J usage is TRBJ2-7; TRBD1 is a possible D gene (6 bases). Germline-derived CDR1 and CDR2 are SGHNT and YYREEE (reference sequence). V lost 0 bases, J lost 0 bases, and 10 bases lay in between. The CDR3 has 15 residues. Written as DNA, the CDR3 is TGTGCCAGCAGCTTGGCACAGGGAAGCTCCTACGAGCAGTACTTC. Residues: CASSLAQGSSYEQYF. Complete variable domain (other parts from reference TRBV5-4 and TRBJ2-7): ETGVTQSPTHLIKTRGQQVTLRCSSQSGHNTVSWYQQALGQGPQFIFQYYREEENGRGNFPPRFSGLQFPNYSSELNVNALELDDSALYLCASSLAQGSSYEQYFGPGTRLTVT.

V gene TRBV29-1 combines with J gene TRBJ2-3; 9 bases are a match to TRBD2. This CDR3 spans 13 amino acids. CDR1 and CDR2 (germline): SQVTM, ANQGSEA. Trimming took 5 bases from V and 1 from J; bases not matched to a gene: 1. CDR3 sequence reads: CSVLAGGTDTQYF. CDR3 bases: TGCAGCGTTTTAGCGGGAGGCACAGATACGCAGTATTTT.

Of note for this clone: One end of the junction is discordant with germline, which a read error may explain. The gene calls are TRBV9 and TRBJ2-7; D is perhaps TRBD2 (5 bases). CDR1 is SGDLS, CDR2 YYNGEE, per germline. This CDR3 has 15 amino acids. DNA for the CDR3: TGTGCCAGCAGCGTAGAGGTACACCCCATGGAGGAGCGGTACTTC. It codes for CASSVEVHPMEERYF.

The chain carries TRBV19 and TRBJ2-2; 8 positions agree with TRBD2. The CDR3 is made up of 17 amino acids. Germline CDR1 reads LNHDA; CDR2 reads SQIVND (reference sequence). With 6 bases clipped from V and 4 bases from J, the junction kept 13 bases outside the gene matches. CDR3 in amino acids: CASSGGGSGVITGELFF. The DNA for the CDR3 is TGTGCCAGTAGCGGGGGGGGGTCGGGAGTGATCACCGGGGAGCTGTTTTTT.